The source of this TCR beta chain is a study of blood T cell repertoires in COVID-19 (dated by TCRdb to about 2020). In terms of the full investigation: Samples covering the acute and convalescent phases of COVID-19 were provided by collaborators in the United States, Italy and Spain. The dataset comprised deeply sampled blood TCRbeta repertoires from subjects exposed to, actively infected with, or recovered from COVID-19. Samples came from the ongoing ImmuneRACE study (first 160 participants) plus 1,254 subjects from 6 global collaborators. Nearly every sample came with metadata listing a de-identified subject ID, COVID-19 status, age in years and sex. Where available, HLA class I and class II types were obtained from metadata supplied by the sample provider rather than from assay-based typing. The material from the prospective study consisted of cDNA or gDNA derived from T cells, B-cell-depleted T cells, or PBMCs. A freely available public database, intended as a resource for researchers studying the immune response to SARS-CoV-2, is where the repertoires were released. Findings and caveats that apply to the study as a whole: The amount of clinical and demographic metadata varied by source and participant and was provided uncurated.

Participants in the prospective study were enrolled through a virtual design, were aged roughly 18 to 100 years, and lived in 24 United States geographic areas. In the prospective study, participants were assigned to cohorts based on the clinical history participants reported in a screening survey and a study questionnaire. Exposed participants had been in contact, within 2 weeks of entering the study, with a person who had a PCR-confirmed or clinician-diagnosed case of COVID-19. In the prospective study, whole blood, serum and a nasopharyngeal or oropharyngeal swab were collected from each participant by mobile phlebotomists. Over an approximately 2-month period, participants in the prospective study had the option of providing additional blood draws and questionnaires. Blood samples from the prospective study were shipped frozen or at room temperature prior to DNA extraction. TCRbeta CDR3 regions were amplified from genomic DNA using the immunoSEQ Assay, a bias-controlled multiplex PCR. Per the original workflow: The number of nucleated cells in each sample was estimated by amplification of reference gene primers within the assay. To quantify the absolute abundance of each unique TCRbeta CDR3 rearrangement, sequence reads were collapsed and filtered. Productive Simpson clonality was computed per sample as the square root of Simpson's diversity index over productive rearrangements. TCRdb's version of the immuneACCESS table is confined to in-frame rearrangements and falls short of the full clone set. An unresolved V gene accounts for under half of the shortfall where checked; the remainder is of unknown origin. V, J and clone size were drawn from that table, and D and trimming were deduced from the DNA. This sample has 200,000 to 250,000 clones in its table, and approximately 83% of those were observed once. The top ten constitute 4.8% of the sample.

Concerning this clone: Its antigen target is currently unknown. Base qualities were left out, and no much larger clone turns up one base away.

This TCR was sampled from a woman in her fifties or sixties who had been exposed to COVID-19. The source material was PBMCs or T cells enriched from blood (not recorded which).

The DNA is TGTGCCAGTAGTATAAGCGGCTACTATGGCTACACCTTC. Its translation reads: CASSISGYYGYTF. The rearranged segments are TRBV19 and TRBJ1-2; a confident D gene designation cannot be given. The junction shows trimming of 2 bases on V and 3 bases on J, plus 7 bases between the germline ends. The CDR3 starts with the cysteine, ends with the phenylalanine, and has 13 residues. Only the CDR3 portion is preserved as DNA: 39 bases, with reading frame beginning at the first base. Sequences LNHDA (CDR1) and SQIVND (CDR2) are obtained from the germline V gene (reference sequence). Outside the CDR3, residues come from the reference TRBV19 and TRBJ1-2 proteins, so the full variable domain is: DGGITQSPKYLFRKEGQNVTLSCEQNLNHDAMYWYRQDPGQGLRLIYYSQIVNDFQKGDIAEGYSVSREKKESFPLTVTSAQKNPTAFYLCASSISGYYGYTFGSGTRLTVV.